This entry features one TCR beta chain sequence. Its antigen is unidentified. This specimen comes from a study of T cells after yellow fever vaccination. Study in general: Fractions low in cell number were prepared with SMART-Seq v4 Ultra Low Input. Study results and limitations: The secondary response showed a weaker magnitude and a faster peak, day 5 versus 15. Clones that expanded after primary vaccination mostly reappeared after the booster (96% CD4, 70% to 90% CD8).

The authors made TCR cDNA by 5'RACE template switching, adding a universal primer site and UMIs. TCRdb reanalysed the 5' RACE reads using MiXCR and keeps one entry per CDR3 protein. The sample consists of 550,000 to 750,000 distinct CDR3 sequences, roughly 14% of them appearing once. CDR1 SEHNR and CDR2 FQNEAQ come from the germline V gene (reference sequence). V lost 5 bases and J 10 bases, leaving 9 bases between the germline ends. The CDR3 consists of 11 residues. The source was PBMCs, collected on the day of the yellow fever booster vaccination. The sequence derives from a man aged 30 to 39 who received the YFV17D yellow fever vaccine. This rearrangement joins TRBV7-9 to TRBJ2-1; the D is unclear. The CDR3 sequence: CASSHPREQFF. The CDR3 DNA reads as TGTGCCAGCAGCCACCCCAGGGAGCAGTTCTTC.